The TCR beta chain under discussion was sequenced for a study of cytomegalovirus exposure and HLA in healthy donors. Whole-study context: Falling in the Caucasian-associated ancestry cluster were about 82% of around 370 genotyped donors. Study-wide results and limits: Segments of the TCR beta V type were, in most cases, productive about 90% or about 30% of the time in an earlier analysis.

This CDR3 has 17 residues. The V gene's germline CDR1 is MNHEY and CDR2 SMNVEV (reference sequence). Primers: 60 Vbeta forward and 13 Jbeta reverse. Some clones are missing from TCRdb's copy, which holds only in-frame ones; the method was immunoSEQ multiplex PCR. This sample's table reports about 34,000 clones. Of note for this clone: The antigen is undetermined. A junction end diverges from the germline sequence, so it may reflect a read error.

This TCR was sampled from a human donor in good health. Sequencing was performed on PBMCs. The rearrangement joins TRBV27 to TRBJ2-1; D possibly corresponds to TRBD1 (7 bases). CDR3 sequence: CASSVSGAGGLDNEQFF. CDR3 DNA: TGTGCCAGCAGTGTATCGGGGGCAGGGGGGTTAGACAATGAGCAGTTCTTC.